This T cell receptor beta chain was recorded in a study of T cell changes during pregnancy in multiple sclerosis. The CDR3 contains 15 residues. Trimming pared 5 bases from V and 4 bases from J, leaving 15 bases between. Germline V gives CDR1 SEHNR, CDR2 FQNEAQ (reference sequence). This clone was picked up one time. This table comes from immunoSEQ multiplex PCR, and its TCRdb copy is limited to in-frame clones, with some not included. This sample has roughly 44,000 clones; 70% to 90% occur once, and the top ten carry about 6.3%. This TCR derives from a female donor in good health, enrolled as a control in a pregnancy study. The chain has TRBV7-9 and TRBJ1-3; D not certain. Sequencing used CD8+ T cells from peripheral blood mononuclear cells, obtained after pregnancy. The CDR3 spells CASSLPMRPGNTIYF. The CDR3 DNA is TGTGCCAGCAGCCTCCCTATGAGGCCAGGAAACACCATATATTTT.